One sample yielded the 28 T cell receptor beta chains listed below, sequenced in a study of prognosis after radiotherapy for stage I lung cancer. Genomic DNA served as the source from which two-round multiplex PCR generated TCR beta CDR3 amplicons. Gene-specific TRBV and TRBJ primers were used in PCR round one. From the multiplex PCR reads, TCRdb called clonotypes with MiXCR, one entry per CDR3 protein. This table holds about 14,000 distinct CDR3 sequences, about half found once. The starting material was PBMCs, obtained before or after stereotactic body radiation therapy (not recorded which). Every receptor here comes from a donor aged 50 or older with non-small cell lung cancer.

Ten or more counts support this clonotype. This sequence joins TRBV6-5 and TRBJ1-6; possible D gene TRBD1, 6 bases. V was shortened by 2 bases and J by 4 bases, with 12 bases between the two germline ends. The CDR3 sequence is 16 residues long. Germline V gene lookup returns CDR1 MNHEY and CDR2 SVGAGI. CDR3 sequence reads: CASSYQSRGYNSPLHF. In DNA form, the CDR3 reads TGTGCCAGCAGTTACCAAAGCAGGGGTTATAATTCACCCCTCCACTTT.

The rearrangement uses TRBV5-1 and TRBJ1-2; D possibly corresponds to TRBD1 (5 bases). V was trimmed by 4 bases and J by 6 bases, leaving 16 bases between them. This CDR3 has 14 amino acids. Germline V gives CDR1 SGHRS, CDR2 YFSETQ. In DNA, the CDR3 is TGCGCCAGCAGCCCGGGACGCTATGGTGATGGCTACACCTTC. The encoded protein is CASSPGRYGDGYTF.

CDR3 sequence (DNA): TGTGCCAGCAGTAACCGGAGGACAGGGGAGCAGTACTTC. Translating gives CASSNRRTGEQYF. This chain uses TRBV6-1 with TRBJ2-7, with 8 bases lining up with TRBD1. Losses at the gene ends were 5 bases for V and 7 bases for J; bases not matched to a gene: 7. The germline gives CDR1 MNHNS, CDR2 SASEGT. CDR3 length: 13 residues.

This clonotype was picked up many times. CDR3 bases: TGTGCCAGCAGCTCAGGGACTAGCGGATCGGAGACCCAGTACTTC. This gives the protein CASSSGTSGSETQYF. The V gene is TRBV4-2, the J gene TRBJ2-5, with TRBD2 matching 11 bases. The V and J ends lost 5 bases and 5 bases, in that order; junction bases with no gene match: 7. This CDR3 region has 15 residues. The germline gives CDR1 LGHNA, CDR2 YNFKEQ.

The chain links TRBV11-3 to TRBJ1-2; TRBD1 is a possible D gene (5 bases). The CDR3 length is 15 residues. V gave up 5 bases and J gave up 3 bases, with 16 bases separating them. Germline assignment: CDR1 SGHNT and CDR2 YENEEA. CDR3 bases: TGTGCCAGCAGCCCCCGGGCAGGGCAGGACTATGGCTACACCTTC. It specifies CASSPRAGQDYGYTF.

A word on this clonotype: This is likely a read error, given that the CDR3 carries no conserved phenylalanine or tryptophan at its end. It is unclear where the CDR3 begins or ends on the DNA, so no DNA is shown, and the CDR3 is as TCRdb lists it. V usage is TRBV2 and J usage is TRBJ2-1; TRBD2, as called in the table, went unchecked against the DNA. The CDR3 region is 13 residues in length, termini included. Germline V gene lookup returns CDR1 SNHLY and CDR2 FYNNEI. CDR3 residues: CASRDGLAGDHFL.

In this sample, this clonotype turned up many times. This rearrangement joins TRBV10-3 to TRBJ1-1, with unresolved D. The germline gives CDR1 ENHRY, CDR2 SYGVKD. This CDR3 has 14 amino acids. Trimming stripped 5 bases from V and 1 base from J, with 11 bases between. DNA of the CDR3: TGTGCCATCAGTTCGCCACCACAGAACACTGAAGCTTTCTTT. Translating it yields CAISSPPQNTEAFF.

This clonotype was seen a single time. One junction end disagrees with the germline gene, perhaps due to a read error. The chain employs TRBV27 and TRBJ2-5, with D possibly TRBD2 on 7 matching bases. This CDR3 comprises 14 residues. CDR1 and CDR2 (germline): MNHEY, SMNVEV (reference sequence). This CDR3 is CDSSLLGAGETKYF. The CDR3 DNA reads TGTGACAGCAGTTTACTGGGGGCGGGAGAGACCAAGTACTTC.

This chain connects TRBV11-3 to TRBJ2-2, with 9 positions matching TRBD1. Germline V gene lookup returns CDR1 SGHNT and CDR2 YENEEA. Trimming at V came to 2 bases and at J to 2 bases, leaving 9 bases not matched to a gene. CDR3 size: 18 residues. The CDR3 loop reads CASSLTATGGTNTGELFF. The CDR3 DNA is TGTGCCAGCAGCTTAACGGCCACAGGGGGCACCAACACCGGGGAGCTGTTTTTT.

This rearrangement joins TRBV28 to TRBJ2-5; D may match TRBD1 or TRBD2 (6 bases each). Trimming left V 6 bases short and J 4 bases short, with 18 bases between. Per germline, CDR1 MDHEN and CDR2 SYDVKM. This CDR3 region has 15 residues. The CDR3, as DNA: TGTGCCAGCAGGCATCCAATAGGGGGGTCAGAGACCCAGTACTTC. It yields the protein CASRHPIGGSETQYF.

This clonotype was counted ten times or more. V gene TRBV5-6 combines with J gene TRBJ2-2, with D tentatively TRBD1 (5 bases). V was trimmed by 0 bases and J by 5 bases, leaving 8 bases between them. Germline lookup yields CDR1 SGHDT and CDR2 YYEEEE. The CDR3 sequence is 14 residues long. The CDR3 loop is CASSLVAGTGELFF. CDR3 nucleotide sequence: TGTGCCAGCAGCTTGGTAGCAGGGACCGGGGAGCTGTTTTTT.

The rearrangement links TRBV2 to TRBJ1-5, with TRBD1 matching over 9 bases. The ends lost 3 bases at V and 4 bases at J; junction bases unmatched: 13. This CDR3 has 18 amino acids. Germline CDR1 and CDR2: SNHLY and FYNNEI. CDR3 nucleotide sequence: TGTGCCAGCAGTGATGTGGGACAGGGATTAATGAGTAATCAGCCCCAGCATTTT. As protein: CASSDVGQGLMSNQPQHF.

This clonotype came up many times. This chain uses TRBV18 with TRBJ2-3; no clear D gene. The CDR3 length is 15 residues. Germline CDR1 reads KGHSH; CDR2 reads LQKENI. Trimming stripped 2 bases from V and 1 base from J, with 10 bases between. CDR3: CASSPVVRGTDTQYF. CDR3 nucleotides: TGTGCCAGCTCACCAGTAGTGCGAGGCACAGATACGCAGTATTTT.

This clonotype was seen repeatedly, ten times or more. The chain employs TRBV3-1 and TRBJ2-3; D is uncertain. V was trimmed by 0 bases and J by 1 base, leaving 8 bases between them. Per the germline V gene, CDR1 is LGHDT and CDR2 is YNNKEL (reference sequence). The CDR3 is 15 amino acids. The CDR3 loop reads CASSQDRVGTDTQYF. The CDR3, as DNA: TGTGCCAGCAGCCAAGATAGGGTGGGCACAGATACGCAGTATTTT.

The chain employs TRBV27 and TRBJ2-1, with D unclear. Trimming took off 5 bases at V and 6 bases at J, with 11 bases between the two ends. The CDR3 spans 13 residues. The germline V gene has CDR1 MNHEY and CDR2 SMNVEV (reference sequence). CDR3 in amino acids: CASSKGPGNEQFF. In nucleotides, the CDR3 is TGTGCCAGCAGTAAAGGACCAGGCAATGAGCAGTTCTTC.

Concerning this clonotype: This sequence is one base from a far larger clone and is likely a read error. The chain has TRBV6-1 and TRBJ2-7, with TRBD2 identical over 8 bases. The CDR3 runs 12 residues. From germline, CDR1 is MNHNS and CDR2 SASEGT. This CDR3 reads CASTITGGEHYF. The CDR3 nucleotides read TGTGCCAGCACCATAACGGGGGGGGAGCATTACTTC.

Note on this clonotype: The junction shows a germline mismatch at one end, possibly a read error. This chain joins TRBV7-9 and TRBJ2-7; tentatively, D is TRBD2 (5 bases). CDR1 and CDR2 from the germline V gene are SEHNR and FQNEAQ (reference sequence). The CDR3 runs 13 residues. In DNA form, the CDR3 reads TGTGCCAGCAGCTTCGGGGAGTCATACGAGAAGTACTTC. Its translation is CASSFGESYEKYF.

This clonotype is termed medium-sized. The chain combines TRBV2 with TRBJ2-7; tentatively, D is TRBD2 (6 bases). The V gene's germline CDR1 is SNHLY and CDR2 FYNNEI. Trimming pared 6 bases from V and 1 base from J, leaving 7 bases between. This CDR3 contains 12 residues. This CDR3 is CASSLASYEQYF. The CDR3 DNA follows: TGTGCCAGCAGCCTAGCGTCCTACGAGCAGTACTTC.

The V call is TRBV6-4, the J call TRBJ1-3; D perhaps matches TRBD1 (5 bases). V shed 6 bases and J shed 4 bases, with 13 bases lying between them. The V gene's germline CDR1 is MRHNA and CDR2 SNTAGT. The CDR3 is 14 residues long. CDR3 in amino acids: CASSREGVGNTIYF. The CDR3 DNA is TGTGCCAGCAGCCGGGAAGGGGTCGGAAACACCATATATTTT.

This clonotype appeared many times. The chain is built from TRBV13 and TRBJ2-5, with 7 bases fitting TRBD1. The germline V gene has CDR1 PRHDT and CDR2 FYEKMQ (reference sequence). J lost 5 bases, V lost 5 bases, and 11 bases had no gene match. The CDR3 covers 15 residues. CDR3 region: CASSTTGVSSETQYF. The CDR3 bases are TGTGCCAGCAGCACAACAGGGGTTTCCTCCGAGACCCAGTACTTC.

In the case of this clonotype: One junction end disagrees with the germline gene, perhaps due to a read error. This sequence joins TRBV6-7 and TRBJ1-6; D is perhaps TRBD1 (6 bases). TRBV6-7 is flagged as an ORF with uncertain function. The CDR3 runs to 16 residues. CDR3 in amino acids: CASRRGMLYYNSHLHF. Here the CDR3 DNA reads TGTGCCAGCAGGAGGGGGATGTTATACTATAATTCACACCTCCACTTT.

This clonotype was observed many times. V usage is TRBV13 and J usage is TRBJ2-3; D is uncertain. Trimming cost V 2 bases and J 6 bases, with 9 bases left between them. The CDR3 consists of 13 residues. Germline V gene data show CDR1 as PRHDT and CDR2 as FYEKMQ (reference sequence). The DNA of the CDR3 is TGTGCCAGCAGCTTAAATCGTCCGGATACGCAGTATTTT. It yields the protein CASSLNRPDTQYF.

J is TRBJ2-1 and V is TRBV6-4; TRBD2 matches at 14 bases. This CDR3 contains 17 residues. Germline CDR1 is MRHNA and CDR2 is SNTAGT. V lost 2 bases and J lost 8; bases outside the gene matches: 8. CDR3 sequence (DNA): TGTGCCAGCAGTGACGGGACTAGCGGGAGTGAGGTCGATGAGCAGTTCTTC. Its protein is CASSDGTSGSEVDEQFF.

This clonotype was detected only once. The J gene is TRBJ2-1, the V gene TRBV6-1; 9 positions match TRBD1. V was clipped by 5 bases and J by 8 bases; unmatched bases: 13. This CDR3 is built from 16 residues. CDR1 is MNHNS, CDR2 SASEGT, per germline. CDR3 nucleotides: TGTGCCAGCAGTCCCCCTGGACAGGGGTTCCACGATGAGCAGTTCTTC. Its protein is CASSPPGQGFHDEQFF.

CDR3 nucleotide sequence: TGTGCCAGCAGCACCAAAATAGCGGGAGGGCCTACTGGGGCCAACGTCCTGACTTTC. Its protein product is CASSTKIAGGPTGANVLTF. The chain recombines TRBV9 with TRBJ2-6; 11 nucleotides line up with TRBD2. Germline V CDR1 and CDR2: SGDLS, YYNGEE. The CDR3 is 19 residues long. V was pared by 4 bases and J by 2 bases, with 11 bases of the junction left unmatched.

This clonotype appeared many times. The chain is built from TRBV7-6 and TRBJ2-3; D ambiguous. Germline CDR1 reads SGHVS; CDR2 reads FNYEAQ. The V and J ends lost 4 bases and 0 bases respectively, with 8 bases between them. This CDR3 has 14 residues. The CDR3 sequence is CASSSPASTDTQYF. As DNA, the CDR3 is TGTGCCAGCAGCTCCCCGGCTAGCACAGATACGCAGTATTTT.

V and J are TRBV7-2 and TRBJ2-7, with D uncertain. Germline V gene sequence: CDR1 SGHTA, CDR2 FQGNSA. V was pared by 1 base and J by 1 base, with 14 bases between. This CDR3 has 16 residues. CDR3 nucleotides: TGTGCCAGCAGCTTAGGAGGCAGTCAACCTTCCTACGAGCAGTACTTC. This gives the protein CASSLGGSQPSYEQYF.

Many counts were recorded for this clonotype. The V and J genes are TRBV30 and TRBJ2-7; TRBD2 matches 8 bases. CDR1 and CDR2 (germline): GTSNPN, SVGIG (reference sequence). This CDR3 is built from 14 residues. With V trimmed by 5 bases and J by 2 bases, 8 bases remained unmatched. The CDR3 sequence: CAWRPGGGTYEQYF. The CDR3 coding sequence is TGTGCCTGGCGGCCCGGGGGGGGGACCTACGAGCAGTACTTC.